The clone carrying this T cell receptor (beta chain) showed up just once. What it binds is not known. This CDR3 region has 17 residues. V lost 5 bases, J lost 0 bases, and 18 bases lay in between. CDR1 and CDR2 from the germline V gene are KGHSH and LQKENI. This sample is part of a study of T cell responses to AZD1222 COVID-19 vaccine. The data were produced by immunoSEQ multiplex PCR, yet TCRdb's version contains in-frame clones alone and is incomplete. The data hold 110,000 to 150,000 clones, with approximately 86% observed a single time. Study-wide results and caveats: It should be noted that donors were predominantly white British and more often female, and clonal diversity was possibly underestimated.

The sequenced sample was peripheral blood, obtained on day 0 of AZD1222 vaccination. This clonotype was sampled from an adult in good health. The chain carries TRBV18 and TRBJ2-3; possible D gene TRBD1, 6 bases. The CDR3 DNA sequence: TGTGCCAGCTCAGCCTCACAGGGCTTACTTAGCACAGATACGCAGTATTTT. It yields the protein CASSASQGLLSTDTQYF.